Listed here are 25 T cell receptor beta chains from one sample, sequenced in a study of shared clonotypes between healthy human individuals. Sequencing was performed with immunoSEQ multiplex PCR; in TCRdb, only in-frame clones are kept and a portion is missing. Of some 95,000 clones listed, 68% are singletons. Sequencing was performed on memory CD8+ T cells sorted from blood. Indicated subset: CD45RO+ cells pooled with CCR7-negative TemRA cells. The receptors shown here come from a man aged 25-40 years in good health.

This chain connects TRBV21-1 to TRBJ1-1. TRBV21-1 is a pseudogene segment. The CDR3 is made up of 13 amino acids. This CDR3 reads CASSIGGQSEAFF. Written as DNA, the CDR3 is TGTGCCAGCAGCATCGGGGGGCAGTCTGAAGCTTTCTTT.

In nucleotides, the CDR3 is TGTGCCAGCAGCCTCAACCCTCGCTACAATGAGCAGTTCTTC. Translated: CASSLNPRYNEQFF. J is TRBJ2-1 and V is TRBV7-2; D is uncertain. Germline V CDR1 and CDR2: SGHTA, FQGNSA. Trimming removed 5 bases at V and 3 bases at J, with 11 bases between. This CDR3 has 14 residues.

J is TRBJ2-3 and V is TRBV5-1; 8 nucleotides line up with TRBD2. This CDR3 is 15 amino acids long. Germline CDR1 is SGHRS and CDR2 is YFSETQ. Trimming at V came to 1 base and at J to 1 base, leaving 2 bases not matched to a gene. CDR3 in DNA: TGCGCCAGCAGCTTGATACTAGCGGGCACAGATACGCAGTATTTT. Translation: CASSLILAGTDTQYF.

The rearrangement uses TRBV9 and TRBJ1-1; 7 nucleotides agree with TRBD1. This CDR3 spans 11 amino acids. Germline V lookup: CDR1 SGDLS, CDR2 YYNGEE. V lost 4 bases and J lost 8; bases outside the gene matches: 2. The CDR3 coding sequence is TGTGCCAGCAGCACGGGACAGGAAGCTTTCTTT. Its protein is CASSTGQEAFF.

This clone was detected only a few times. The chain is built from TRBV7-9 and TRBJ2-5, with 9 bases identical to TRBD1. The germline gives CDR1 SEHNR, CDR2 FQNEAQ (reference sequence). V dropped 5 bases and J dropped 5; count of bases not matched to a gene: 15. This CDR3 has 17 residues. Here the CDR3 reads CASSALPGQGRGETQYF. In nucleotides, the CDR3 is TGTGCCAGCAGCGCCCTCCCGGGACAGGGCCGGGGGGAGACCCAGTACTTC.

The chain recombines TRBV9 with TRBJ2-3, with D unclear. Trimming removed 4 bases at V and 3 bases at J, with 12 bases between. Looked up from germline, CDR1 is SGDLS and CDR2 is YYNGEE. The CDR3 extends over 14 amino acids. CDR3 residues: CASSLNLRTDTQYF. The CDR3 DNA follows: TGTGCCAGCAGCCTGAACCTTAGGACAGATACGCAGTATTTT.

This clone has a single count. This chain links TRBV28 with TRBJ2-1; D might be TRBD2 (6 bases). Germline V lookup: CDR1 MDHEN, CDR2 SYDVKM. The CDR3 length is 16 residues. Trimming cost V 5 bases and J 1 base, with 15 bases left between them. The CDR3 region has the DNA TGTGCCAGCAGTCCTCGGGCGGGGCAGTCCTACAATGAGCAGTTCTTC. Translation: CASSPRAGQSYNEQFF. The variable domain in full, completed from reference TRBV28 and TRBJ2-1, reads DVKVTQSSRYLVKRTGEKVFLECVQDMDHENMFWYRQDPGLGLRLIYFSYDVKMKEKGDIPEGYSVSREKKERFSLILESASTNQTSMYLCASSPRAGQSYNEQFFGPGTRLTVL.

The chain is built from TRBV5-1 and TRBJ2-1; tentative D call: TRBD1 (6 bases). CDR1 is SGHRS and CDR2 is YFSETQ in the germline V gene. V gave up 0 bases and J gave up 6 bases, with 13 bases separating them. This CDR3 comprises 15 residues. The CDR3 DNA is TGCGCCAGCAGCTTGGCACAGGGCCTCAGCAATGAGCAGTTCTTC. Protein product: CASSLAQGLSNEQFF.

The rearrangement uses TRBV29-1 and TRBJ1-1; a possible D gene is TRBD1 (5 bases). The CDR3 is 14 amino acids. V lost 3 bases to trimming and J lost 0 bases, with 11 bases between them. In germline, CDR1 is SQVTM, CDR2 ANQGSEA. For the CDR3, the DNA is TGCAGCGTTGATATGGCAGGGATGAACACTGAAGCTTTCTTT. It translates to CSVDMAGMNTEAFF.

The chain employs TRBV9 and TRBJ2-3; 8 bases map to TRBD2. The CDR3 length is 15 residues. Unmatched junction bases numbered 6, after V lost 3 bases and J lost 3 bases. Germline V gene lookup returns CDR1 SGDLS and CDR2 YYNGEE. The CDR3 sequence: CASSDREGRTDTQYF. As DNA, the CDR3 is TGTGCCAGCAGCGACCGGGAGGGGAGGACAGATACGCAGTATTTT. The complete variable domain, with remaining parts taken from reference TRBV9 and TRBJ2-3, reads DSGVTQTPKHLITATGQRVTLRCSPRSGDLSVYWYQQSLDQGLQFLIQYYNGEERAKGNILERFSAQQFPDLHSELNLSSLELGDSALYFCASSDREGRTDTQYFGPGTRLTVL.

This clone was seen once. The chain has TRBV19 and TRBJ2-2, with 10 bases lining up with TRBD2. CDR3 size: 19 residues. From germline, CDR1 is LNHDA and CDR2 SQIVND (reference sequence). The V segment lost 5 bases and the J segment 2 bases; nucleotides outside the gene matches: 14. CDR3 protein: CASSPRPGLAVPNTGELFF. CDR3 sequence (DNA): TGTGCCAGTAGTCCCCGTCCCGGACTAGCGGTCCCCAACACCGGGGAGCTGTTTTTT. Full variable domain (outside the CDR3, taken from reference TRBV19 and TRBJ2-2): DGGITQSPKYLFRKEGQNVTLSCEQNLNHDAMYWYRQDPGQGLRLIYYSQIVNDFQKGDIAEGYSVSREKKESFPLTVTSAQKNPTAFYLCASSPRPGLAVPNTGELFFGEGSRLTVL.

The chain joins TRBV18 to TRBJ2-6; the D gene is possibly TRBD1 (5 bases). Per the germline V gene, CDR1 is KGHSH and CDR2 is LQKENI. The CDR3 is 19 residues long. Trimming removed 1 base from V and 4 bases from J, with 20 bases in between. DNA of the CDR3: TGTGCCAGCTCACCACTCTCCGGACACCTACTTGAGGGGGCCAACGTCCTGACTTTC. Its protein product is CASSPLSGHLLEGANVLTF.

A few counts support this clone. The rearrangement links TRBV14 to TRBJ2-5; D is uncertain. CDR3 length equals 12 residues. Germline CDR1 SGHDN, CDR2 FVKESK. The germline V and J ends were trimmed by 1 base and 5 bases, with 5 bases remaining between them. CDR3 protein: CASSQVGETQYF. The CDR3, as DNA: TGTGCCAGCAGCCAAGTGGGGGAGACCCAGTACTTC.

The chain has TRBV7-9 and TRBJ2-1; 16 bases agree with TRBD2. Germline V gene data show CDR1 as SEHNR and CDR2 as FQNEAQ (reference sequence). V was clipped by 6 bases and J by 4 bases; unmatched bases: 3. The CDR3 sequence is 16 residues long. CDR3 protein: CASSSGLAGGYNEQFF. In DNA form, the CDR3 reads TGTGCCAGCAGTTCGGGACTAGCGGGAGGGTACAATGAGCAGTTCTTC.

CDR3: CASSLENYGYTF. CDR3 nucleotide sequence: TGTGCCAGCAGCTTAGAGAACTATGGCTACACCTTC. The genes are TRBV7-2 and TRBJ1-2; no clear D gene. The CDR3 runs 12 residues. The germline CDR1 and CDR2 sequences are SGHTA and FQGNSA. Trimming removed 1 base from V and 2 bases from J, with 2 bases in between.

In its sample, this clone was seen once. This rearrangement joins TRBV19 to TRBJ2-7, with a tentative D call TRBD2 (6 bases). Germline V gene lookup returns CDR1 LNHDA and CDR2 SQIVND (reference sequence). This CDR3 region has 15 residues. Trimming stripped 0 bases from V and 0 bases from J, with 9 bases between. CDR3 DNA: TGTGCCAGTAGTATAGACCAGGGAGGCTCCTACGAGCAGTACTTC. Amino acids: CASSIDQGGSYEQYF.

This sequence joins TRBV7-2 and TRBJ2-1; D ambiguous. V was clipped by 7 bases and J by 10 bases, with 17 bases between them. There are 13 residues in the CDR3. Germline V CDR1 and CDR2: SGHTA, FQGNSA. CDR3 nucleotides: TGTGCCAGCACCCTTTCCAGGCCTCGGGAGCAGTTCTTC. It specifies CASTLSRPREQFF.

This clone has just a few counts. The gene calls are TRBV14 and TRBJ2-2; no clear D gene. In germline, CDR1 is SGHDN, CDR2 FVKESK. V was cut by 5 bases and J by 5 bases, with 3 bases left in between. The CDR3 is made up of 11 amino acids. CDR3 bases: TGTGCCAGCAGCATAACCGGGGAGCTGTTTTTT. Protein sequence: CASSITGELFF. The variable domain in full, completed from reference TRBV14 and TRBJ2-2, reads EAGVTQFPSHSVIEKGQTVTLRCDPISGHDNLYWYRRVMGKEIKFLLHFVKESKQDESGMPNNRFLAERTGGTYSTLKVQPAELEDSGVYFCASSITGELFFGEGSRLTVL.

This chain connects TRBV9 to TRBJ1-1; possible D gene TRBD1, 5 bases. V lost 0 bases to trimming and J lost 12 bases, with 18 bases between them. The V gene's germline CDR1 is SGDLS and CDR2 YYNGEE. The length of the CDR3 is 14 residues. Here the CDR3 reads CASSVVGAHDPPFF. CDR3 in DNA: TGTGCCAGCAGCGTAGTCGGGGCCCATGACCCCCCTTTCTTT.

The rearrangement joins TRBV25-1 to TRBJ2-1, with D tentatively TRBD1 (6 bases). This CDR3 comprises 16 residues. The V end was cut by 4 bases, the J end by 5 bases, with 18 bases between. Germline assignment: CDR1 MGHDK and CDR2 SYGVNS. The CDR3 reads CASSATPGQPNNEQFF. CDR3 DNA: TGTGCCAGCAGTGCCACACCGGGACAACCTAACAATGAGCAGTTCTTC.

This clone came up a few times. The chain is built from TRBV5-8 and TRBJ2-3, with 11 bases that match TRBD2. Trimming cost V 4 bases and J 2 bases; bases outside gene matches: 9. The CDR3 totals 17 residues. The germline V gene encodes CDR1 SGHTS and CDR2 YDEGEE. CDR3 in amino acids: CASSRTTLAGVTDTQYF. The CDR3 region has the DNA TGTGCCAGCAGCCGTACCACACTAGCGGGAGTCACAGATACGCAGTATTTT.

This rearrangement joins TRBV7-9 to TRBJ1-2; 9 bases match TRBD1. This CDR3 region has 15 residues. V lost 5 bases to trimming and J lost 8 bases; unmatched junction nucleotides: 12. Germline-derived CDR1 and CDR2 are SEHNR and FQNEAQ (reference sequence). The CDR3 sequence: CASSPPGTGFNGYTF. DNA of the CDR3: TGTGCCAGCAGCCCGCCCGGGACAGGGTTCAACGGCTACACCTTC.

The genes are TRBV18 and TRBJ2-3; D uncertain. Germline CDR1 and CDR2: KGHSH and LQKENI. The CDR3 contains 13 residues. The V end lost 1 base, the J end lost 3 bases, and 5 bases lay between the germline ends. The CDR3 protein is CASSPLITDTQYF. In DNA form, the CDR3 reads TGTGCCAGCTCACCACTTATTACAGATACGCAGTATTTT. The full variable domain, with the rest looked up from reference TRBV18 and TRBJ2-3, is NAGVMQNPRHLVRRRGQEARLRCSPMKGHSHVYWYRQLPEEGLKFMVYLQKENIIDESGMPKERFSAEFPKEGPSILRIQQVVRGDSAAYFCASSPLITDTQYFGPGTRLTVL.

Only a few counts were recorded for this clone. This chain connects TRBV19 to TRBJ2-1; D is perhaps TRBD2 (6 bases). The V and J ends lost 6 bases and 8 bases respectively, with 26 bases between them. Germline CDR1 and CDR2: LNHDA and SQIVND (reference sequence). The length of the CDR3 is 17 residues. Here the CDR3 reads CASSDVRRGGPRDEQFF. CDR3 DNA sequence: TGTGCCAGTAGCGACGTACGAAGAGGAGGGCCCAGAGATGAGCAGTTCTTC.

J is TRBJ2-1 and V is TRBV11-2, with 7 bases aligning to TRBD1. Unmatched junction bases numbered 13, after V lost 5 bases and J lost 3 bases. The CDR3 covers 17 residues. Germline-derived CDR1 and CDR2 are SGHAT and FQNNGV. CDR3 DNA: TGTGCCAGCAGCGATCCCGGGACAGCGAGTAACTACAATGAGCAGTTCTTC. Residues: CASSDPGTASNYNEQFF.